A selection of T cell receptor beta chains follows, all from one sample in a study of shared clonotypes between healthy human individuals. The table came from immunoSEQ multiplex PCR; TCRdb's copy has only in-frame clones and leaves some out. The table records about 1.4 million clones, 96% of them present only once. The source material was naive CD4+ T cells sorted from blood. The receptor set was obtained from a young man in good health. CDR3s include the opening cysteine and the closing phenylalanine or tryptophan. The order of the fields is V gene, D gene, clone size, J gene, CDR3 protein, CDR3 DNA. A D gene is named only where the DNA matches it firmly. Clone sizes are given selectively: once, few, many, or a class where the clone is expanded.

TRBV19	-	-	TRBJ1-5	CASSIGWGNQPQHF	TGTGCCAGTAGTATAGGATGGGGAAATCAGCCCCAGCATTTT
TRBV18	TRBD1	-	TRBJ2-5	CASSPKTGQETQYF	TGTGCCAGCTCCCCTAAGACAGGGCAAGAGACCCAGTACTTC
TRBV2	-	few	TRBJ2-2	CASIGGLGGELFF	TGTGCCAGCATAGGTGGTTTGGGCGGGGAGCTGTTTTTT
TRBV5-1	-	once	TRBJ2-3	CASSLDTFTDTQYF	TGCGCCAGCAGCTTGGACACCTTCACAGATACGCAGTATTTT
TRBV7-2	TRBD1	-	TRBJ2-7	CASSLSRDRYEQYF	TGTGCCAGCAGCCTGTCCCGGGACAGGTACGAGCAGTACTTC
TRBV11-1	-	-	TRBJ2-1	CASSLSSGGWKFF	TGTGCCAGCAGCTTAAGTTCAGGAGGATGGAAGTTCTTC
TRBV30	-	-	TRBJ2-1	CASRKGVSYNEQFF	TGTGCCTCCCGTAAAGGGGTTTCCTACAATGAGCAGTTCTTC
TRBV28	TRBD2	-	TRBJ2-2	CASSVRLAGTTVTTGELFF	TGTGCCAGCAGTGTAAGACTAGCGGGGACCACAGTTACTACCGGGGAGCTGTTTTTT
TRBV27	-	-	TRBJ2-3	CASRASRLGTDTQYF	TGTGCCAGCAGAGCCTCCCGATTGGGCACAGATACGCAGTATTTT
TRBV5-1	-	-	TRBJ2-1	CASSFIQSSYNEQFF	TGCGCCAGCAGCTTTATACAGAGCTCCTACAATGAGCAGTTCTTC
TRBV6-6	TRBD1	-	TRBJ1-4	CASSLGQGGEKLFF	TGTGCCAGCAGCCTCGGACAGGGTGGTGAAAAACTGTTTTTT
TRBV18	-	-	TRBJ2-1	CASSPTGTRQGEQFF	TGTGCCAGCTCACCAACCGGGACTCGGCAGGGTGAGCAGTTCTTC
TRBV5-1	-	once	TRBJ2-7	CASSPLPPGQSYEQYF	TGCGCCAGCAGCCCCCTCCCCCCAGGGCAATCCTACGAGCAGTACTTC
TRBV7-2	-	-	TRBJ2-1	CASSLVLATYNEQFF	TGTGCCAGCAGCTTAGTCCTAGCTACGTACAATGAGCAGTTCTTC
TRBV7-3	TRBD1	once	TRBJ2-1	CASSLTRDRGYNEQFF	TGTGCCAGCAGCTTAACAAGGGACAGGGGCTACAATGAGCAGTTCTTC
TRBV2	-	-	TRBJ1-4	CASSYRATNEKLFF	TGTGCCAGCAGTTACAGAGCAACTAATGAAAAACTGTTTTTT